This entry lists 31 T cell receptor beta chains sequenced from one sample in a study of a mutant IDH1 vaccine in newly diagnosed glioma. The time point: week 23, last vaccination. Alongside topical imiquimod, each dose of vaccine comprised 300 ug of mutant IDH1 20-mer peptide. The antigens of these receptors remain unknown. The table came from immunoSEQ multiplex PCR; TCRdb's copy has only in-frame clones and leaves some out. The repertoire holds roughly 50,000 clones, with about 81% as singletons. This specimen was PBMCs, taken from a glioma patient whose treatment included an IDH1 peptide vaccine. The receptors originated from a middle-aged woman with glioma. Some clones in this sample may be carry-over from other donors' samples.

This chain uses TRBV29-1 with TRBJ1-2; D unresolved. The germline V gene encodes CDR1 SQVTM and CDR2 ANQGSEA. This CDR3 region has 12 residues. Deletions cut 1 base from V and 7 bases from J, with 10 bases between. This CDR3 reads CSVEAGSGGYTF. The CDR3 DNA reads as TGCAGCGTTGAAGCGGGGTCAGGTGGCTACACCTTC.

Only a few counts were recorded for this clone. V gene TRBV6-5 combines with J gene TRBJ1-2, with 11 bases aligning to TRBD1. Unmatched junction bases numbered 8, after V lost 6 bases and J lost 8 bases. This CDR3 spans 14 amino acids. The germline V gene has CDR1 MNHEY and CDR2 SVGAGI. In nucleotides, the CDR3 is TGTGCCAGCAGCCCTCCGGGACAGGGGGGCGGCTACACCTTC. As protein: CASSPPGQGGGYTF.

The chain links TRBV5-1 to TRBJ2-5; 7 bases are a match to TRBD2. Trimming at V came to 1 base and at J to 4 bases, leaving 4 bases not matched to a gene. The CDR3 has 14 residues. Germline V gene lookup returns CDR1 SGHRS and CDR2 YFSETQ. Here the CDR3 reads CASSLQGRGETQYF. The DNA for the CDR3 is TGCGCCAGCAGCTTGCAAGGGAGGGGAGAGACCCAGTACTTC.

The DNA for the CDR3 is TGTGCCAGCAGCACCCAGAGGGAGGGATCGAACACCGGGGAGCTGTTTTTT. Protein product: CASSTQREGSNTGELFF. The gene calls are TRBV9 and TRBJ2-2; 7 bases are shared with TRBD2. Germline V gene sequence: CDR1 SGDLS, CDR2 YYNGEE. The CDR3 sequence is 17 residues long. V dropped 4 bases and J dropped 0; count of bases not matched to a gene: 9.

V gene TRBV18 combines with J gene TRBJ2-7, with 11 bases aligning to TRBD2. V dropped 5 bases and J dropped 5; count of bases not matched to a gene: 5. The germline gives CDR1 KGHSH, CDR2 LQKENI. CDR3 size: 14 residues. As DNA, the CDR3 is TGTGCCAGCTCATCGACTAGCGGGGACGACGAGCAGTACTTC. This sequence encodes CASSSTSGDDEQYF.

The chain employs TRBV9 and TRBJ2-1; 9 nucleotides line up with TRBD1. The CDR3 is 14 amino acids. With 0 bases clipped from V and 7 bases from J, the junction kept 2 bases outside the gene matches. Germline V gene data show CDR1 as SGDLS and CDR2 as YYNGEE. The CDR3 DNA sequence: TGTGCCAGCAGCGTAGGGGGACAGGGAAATGAGCAGTTCTTC. This gives the protein CASSVGGQGNEQFF.

The J gene is TRBJ1-1, the V gene TRBV6-1; TRBD1 matches at 7 bases. This CDR3 has 12 residues. The J segment lost 3 bases and the V segment lost 8 bases, leaving 3 bases of the junction unmatched. Germline lookup yields CDR1 MNHNS and CDR2 SASEGT. The CDR3 region is CASGDRYTEAFF. The DNA for the CDR3 is TGTGCCAGCGGGGACAGATACACTGAAGCTTTCTTT.

The rearrangement links TRBV30 to TRBJ1-2; TRBD1 matches 9 bases. The CDR3 runs 14 residues. J gave up 5 bases and V 1 base, and 5 bases lay outside the gene matches. Germline V lookup: CDR1 GTSNPN, CDR2 SVGIG (reference sequence). DNA of the CDR3: TGTGCCTGGAGTGACAGGGGGCGAGGGTATGGCTACACCTTC. Translated: CAWSDRGRGYGYTF.

The chain uses TRBV2 and TRBJ2-7; possible D gene TRBD2, 5 bases. This CDR3 has 14 residues. The V end was cut by 7 bases, the J end by 0 bases, with 13 bases between. Germline CDR1 reads SNHLY; CDR2 reads FYNNEI. CDR3 sequence (DNA): TGTGCCAGCACCGGGGAGCCTACCTCCTACGAGCAGTACTTC. This sequence encodes CASTGEPTSYEQYF.

The genes are TRBV10-3 and TRBJ2-1, with no clear D. Germline assignment: CDR1 ENHRY and CDR2 SYGVKD. V lost 4 bases and J 5 bases, leaving 18 bases between the germline ends. The CDR3 has 16 amino acids. CDR3 sequence reads: CAISGPQRGVDNEQFF. The CDR3 DNA is TGTGCCATCAGTGGGCCACAGCGAGGAGTCGACAATGAGCAGTTCTTC.

V and J are TRBV7-9 and TRBJ1-2; a possible D gene is TRBD1 (5 bases). The V gene's germline CDR1 is SEHNR and CDR2 FQNEAQ (reference sequence). Trimming removed 6 bases from V and 6 bases from J, with 17 bases in between. The CDR3 consists of 14 residues. CDR3 nucleotides: TGTGCCAGCAGACCCTCCGGGACCGAGCATGGCTACACCTTC. This encodes CASRPSGTEHGYTF.

J is TRBJ2-3 and V is TRBV5-1; 15 nucleotides match TRBD2. In germline, CDR1 is SGHRS, CDR2 YFSETQ. The trim removed 4 bases at V and 5 bases at J, leaving 8 bases unmatched. The CDR3 is made up of 17 amino acids. CDR3 residues: CASSTGLAGGPGDTQYF. The CDR3 DNA sequence: TGCGCCAGCAGCACAGGACTAGCGGGGGGGCCAGGAGATACGCAGTATTTT.

This chain uses TRBV23-1 with TRBJ2-1; 11 bases are a match to TRBD1. TRBV23-1 is sorted into the ORF group, with uncertain function. CDR3 length equals 18 residues. The V gene end was trimmed by 0 bases and the J gene end by 6 bases; junction bases not matched to a gene: 10. CDR3 residues: CASSQSTRRDRGGNEQFF. The CDR3 coding sequence is TGCGCCAGCAGTCAATCCACGAGACGGGACAGGGGGGGCAATGAGCAGTTCTTC.

The V call is TRBV13, the J call TRBJ1-6; D ambiguous. The germline gives CDR1 PRHDT, CDR2 FYEKMQ (reference sequence). Trimming left V 3 bases short and J 7 bases short, with 10 bases between. The CDR3 sequence is 14 residues long. CDR3 region: CASSFDTSNSPLHF. CDR3 DNA: TGTGCCAGCAGCTTTGACACAAGCAATTCACCCCTCCACTTT. Complete variable domain (other parts from reference TRBV13 and TRBJ1-6): AAGVIQSPRHLIKEKRETATLKCYPIPRHDTVYWYQQGPGQDPQFLISFYEKMQSDKGSIPDRFSAQQFSDYHSELNMSSLELGDSALYFCASSFDTSNSPLHFGNGTRLTVT.

The chain uses TRBV5-6 and TRBJ1-6; D uncertain. The CDR3 is 16 amino acids. Germline V gene lookup returns CDR1 SGHDT and CDR2 YYEEEE. V lost 2 bases to trimming and J lost 2 bases, with 11 bases between them. This chain's CDR3 is CASSFLGGPYNSPLHF. The CDR3 region has the DNA TGTGCCAGCAGCTTCCTAGGAGGGCCCTATAATTCACCCCTCCACTTT.

This rearrangement joins TRBV29-1 to TRBJ2-7; no reliable D call. Germline lookup yields CDR1 SQVTM and CDR2 ANQGSEA. This CDR3 comprises 13 residues. V was shortened by 0 bases and J by 5 bases, with 11 bases between the two germline ends. The CDR3 loop reads CSVEDRTFDEQYF. CDR3 coding DNA: TGCAGCGTTGAAGATCGGACCTTTGACGAGCAGTACTTC.

This chain uses TRBV19 with TRBJ1-5; D ambiguous. V lost 0 bases, J lost 5 bases, and 8 bases lay in between. The germline V gene encodes CDR1 LNHDA and CDR2 SQIVND (reference sequence). The CDR3 covers 14 residues. Here the CDR3 reads CASSIDKGDQPQHF. CDR3 coding DNA: TGTGCCAGTAGTATAGATAAGGGAGATCAGCCCCAGCATTTT.

The chain employs TRBV2 and TRBJ1-1; TRBD1 might be the D (6 bases). V lost 4 bases and J 1 base, leaving 7 bases between the germline ends. Germline V CDR1 and CDR2: SNHLY, FYNNEI. CDR3 size: 13 residues. The CDR3 here is CASSVQGNTEAFF. CDR3 bases: TGTGCCAGCAGTGTACAGGGGAACACTGAAGCTTTCTTT.

The V call is TRBV15, the J call TRBJ1-6, with D possibly TRBD1 on 5 matching bases. Germline V lookup: CDR1 LNHNV, CDR2 YYDKDF (reference sequence). V gave up 0 bases and J gave up 3 bases, with 12 bases separating them. This CDR3 region has 17 residues. In DNA, the CDR3 is TGTGCCACCAGCAGAGATAGAGACAGCCACTATAATTCACCCCTCCACTTT. Translating gives CATSRDRDSHYNSPLHF.

The V and J genes are TRBV14 and TRBJ2-1; unclear D gene. Germline V gives CDR1 SGHDN, CDR2 FVKESK. Deletions cut 0 bases from V and 4 bases from J, with 10 bases between. This CDR3 is 15 amino acids long. The CDR3 protein is CASSQDLNRYNEQFF. The CDR3 DNA sequence: TGTGCCAGCAGCCAAGATCTGAACCGTTACAATGAGCAGTTCTTC.

The chain uses TRBV6-5 and TRBJ1-4; 8 nucleotides agree with TRBD1. CDR3 size: 11 residues. Germline values: CDR1 MNHEY, CDR2 SVGAGI. J was trimmed by 10 bases and V by 5 bases; bases with no gene match: 0. The CDR3 region is CASSTGGKLFF. CDR3 DNA: TGTGCCAGCAGTACAGGGGGAAAACTGTTTTTT.

CDR3 in amino acids: CAWSEVAEKLFF. DNA of the CDR3: TGTGCCTGGAGTGAAGTGGCTGAAAAACTGTTTTTT. V gene TRBV30 combines with J gene TRBJ1-4; the D is unclear. Trimming took off 1 base at V and 7 bases at J, with 7 bases between the two ends. The germline CDR1 and CDR2 sequences are GTSNPN and SVGIG (reference sequence). The CDR3 is 12 amino acids.

The V call is TRBV7-9, the J call TRBJ1-4; perhaps TRBD1 as D (5 bases). The V and J ends lost 3 bases and 8 bases respectively, with 7 bases between them. Germline V gives CDR1 SEHNR, CDR2 FQNEAQ (reference sequence). The CDR3 is 12 amino acids. The CDR3 DNA follows: TGTGCCAGCAGCTTGGGGGTGGAAAAACTGTTTTTT. Protein sequence: CASSLGVEKLFF.

The V gene is TRBV10-2, the J gene TRBJ1-1; perhaps TRBD1 as D (6 bases). This CDR3 contains 14 residues. V dropped 10 bases and J dropped 1 base, with 16 bases sitting between them. Germline assignment: CDR1 WSHSY and CDR2 SAAADI. The CDR3 loop is CATKEGQTNTEAFF. The DNA of the CDR3 is TGCGCCACTAAAGAGGGACAAACGAACACTGAAGCTTTCTTT.

The V and J genes are TRBV10-2 and TRBJ2-4; perhaps TRBD1 as D (5 bases). The CDR3 sequence is 17 residues long. Trimming stripped 6 bases from V and 2 bases from J, with 20 bases between. The germline V gene has CDR1 WSHSY and CDR2 SAAADI. The CDR3 spells CASREQGTDVSKNIQYF. CDR3 sequence (DNA): TGCGCCAGCAGGGAGCAGGGTACGGATGTGTCCAAAAACATTCAGTACTTC.

The CDR3 is CASSTRQGRTGELFF. CDR3 nucleotide sequence: TGTGCCAGCAGTACAAGACAGGGGAGGACCGGGGAGCTGTTTTTT. The chain carries TRBV7-2 and TRBJ2-2, with 8 nucleotides matching TRBD1. With V trimmed by 6 bases and J by 5 bases, 8 bases remained unmatched. The CDR3 spans 15 residues. Germline V gene sequence: CDR1 SGHTA, CDR2 FQGNSA.

The J gene is TRBJ1-6, the V gene TRBV7-9; TRBD1 is a possible D gene (5 bases). V was shortened by 8 bases and J by 0 bases, with 14 bases between the two germline ends. CDR1 and CDR2 (germline): SEHNR, FQNEAQ (reference sequence). This CDR3 region has 16 residues. The CDR3 sequence: CASGGTGVSYNSPLHF. The CDR3, as DNA: TGTGCCAGCGGCGGCACAGGAGTCTCCTATAATTCACCCCTCCACTTT.

This clone showed up just once. The rearrangement joins TRBV5-4 to TRBJ2-3; 12 bases match TRBD1. The CDR3 consists of 16 residues. Trimming cost V 3 bases and J 5 bases; bases outside gene matches: 7. Germline V gene data show CDR1 as SGHNT and CDR2 as YYREEE (reference sequence). CDR3 in amino acids: CASSSSGTGGGDTQYF. CDR3 in DNA: TGTGCCAGCAGCTCGTCCGGGACAGGGGGCGGAGATACGCAGTATTTT.

V usage is TRBV27 and J usage is TRBJ1-2; D is uncertain. CDR3 length equals 17 residues. The V gene's germline CDR1 is MNHEY and CDR2 SMNVEV (reference sequence). With 2 bases removed from V and 6 bases from J, the gap between germline ends came to 22 bases. The CDR3 reads CASSLHIGDPPGNGYTF. CDR3 bases: TGTGCCAGCAGTTTACATATTGGAGACCCGCCGGGTAATGGCTACACCTTC.

The chain uses TRBV9 and TRBJ1-2, with D maybe TRBD1 (5 bases). The V end was cut by 4 bases, the J end by 5 bases, with 9 bases between. The length of the CDR3 is 12 residues. Germline assignment: CDR1 SGDLS and CDR2 YYNGEE. Here the CDR3 DNA reads TGTGCCAGCAGCCCGCGGACATATGGCTACACCTTC. This codes for CASSPRTYGYTF.

This clone has only a few counts. The genes are TRBV19 and TRBJ1-1; no firm D call. The CDR3 contains 15 residues. Trimming stripped 3 bases from V and 0 bases from J, with 11 bases between. Germline CDR1 and CDR2: LNHDA and SQIVND (reference sequence). The CDR3 spells CASSIVGSMNTEAFF. In DNA, the CDR3 is TGTGCCAGTAGTATCGTCGGCAGCATGAACACTGAAGCTTTCTTT. The whole variable domain, filled in from reference TRBV19 and TRBJ1-1, reads DGGITQSPKYLFRKEGQNVTLSCEQNLNHDAMYWYRQDPGQGLRLIYYSQIVNDFQKGDIAEGYSVSREKKESFPLTVTSAQKNPTAFYLCASSIVGSMNTEAFFGQGTRLTVV.